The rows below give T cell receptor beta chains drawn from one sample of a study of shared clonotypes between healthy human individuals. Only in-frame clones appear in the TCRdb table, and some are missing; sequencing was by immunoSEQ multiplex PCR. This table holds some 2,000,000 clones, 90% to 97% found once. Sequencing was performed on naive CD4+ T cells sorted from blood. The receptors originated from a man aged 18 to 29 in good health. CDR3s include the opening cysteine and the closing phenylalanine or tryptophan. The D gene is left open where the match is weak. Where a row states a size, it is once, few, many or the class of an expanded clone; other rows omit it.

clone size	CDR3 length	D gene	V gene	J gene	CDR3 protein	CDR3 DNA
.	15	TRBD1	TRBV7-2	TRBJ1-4	CASSPQTGTNEKLFF	TGTGCCAGCAGCCCCCAGACAGGGACTAATGAAAAACTGTTTTTT
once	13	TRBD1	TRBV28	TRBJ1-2	CASRAGGGYGYTF	TGTGCCAGTAGAGCAGGGGGAGGGTATGGCTACACCTTC
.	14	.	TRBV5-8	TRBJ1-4	CASSLVYSMEKLFF	TGTGCCAGCAGCTTGGTCTATTCGATGGAAAAACTGTTTTTT
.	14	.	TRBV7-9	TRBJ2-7	CASSLIGPDYEQYF	TGTGCCAGCAGCTTAATAGGACCAGACTACGAGCAGTACTTC
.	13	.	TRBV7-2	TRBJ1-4	CASSLIVGEKLFF	TGTGCCAGCAGCCTGATAGTGGGGGAAAAACTGTTTTTT
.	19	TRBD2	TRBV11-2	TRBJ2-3	CASRPLPEREGRWEDTQYF	TGTGCCAGCAGACCTCTTCCCGAGCGGGAGGGCAGGTGGGAAGATACGCAGTATTTT
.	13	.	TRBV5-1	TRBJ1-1	CASSFTGDTEAFF	TGCGCCAGCAGCTTTACCGGAGACACTGAAGCTTTCTTT
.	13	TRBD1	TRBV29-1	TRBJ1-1	CSVFQTGRTEAFF	TGCAGCGTTTTCCAGACAGGGCGTACTGAAGCTTTCTTT
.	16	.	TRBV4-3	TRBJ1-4	CASSKRAQGATEKLFF	TGCGCCAGCAGCAAAAGGGCCCAGGGTGCAACTGAAAAACTGTTTTTT
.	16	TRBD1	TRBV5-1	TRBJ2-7	CASSLTGVTGRDEQYF	TGCGCCAGCAGCTTGACAGGGGTTACGGGGCGGGACGAGCAGTACTTC
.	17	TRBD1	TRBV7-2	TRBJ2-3	CASSPITGTGSTDTQYF	TGTGCCAGCAGCCCTATCACCGGGACAGGGTCTACAGATACGCAGTATTTT
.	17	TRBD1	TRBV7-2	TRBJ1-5	CASSPSRIGQGIQPQHF	TGTGCCAGCAGCCCGAGCCGGATAGGACAGGGGATTCAGCCCCAGCATTTT
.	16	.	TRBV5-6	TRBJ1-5	CASSSLGDKDNQPQHF	TGTGCCAGCAGCTCTCTCGGGGATAAGGACAATCAGCCCCAGCATTTT
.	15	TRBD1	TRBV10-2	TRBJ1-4	CASRMRTGGNEKLFF	TGCGCCAGCAGGATGAGGACAGGGGGTAATGAAAAACTGTTTTTT
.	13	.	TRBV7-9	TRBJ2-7	CASSLSGVDEQYF	TGTGCCAGCAGCTTATCAGGGGTGGACGAGCAGTACTTC
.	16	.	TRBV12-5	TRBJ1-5	CASGHIRWFRDQPQHF	TGTGCTAGTGGGCACATACGTTGGTTTCGCGATCAGCCCCAGCATTTT
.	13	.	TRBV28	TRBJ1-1	CASSPGENTEAFF	TGTGCCAGCAGTCCGGGGGAGAACACTGAAGCTTTCTTT
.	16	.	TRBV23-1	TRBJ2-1	CASSQFLGTTSHEQFF	TGCGCCAGCAGTCAATTCCTCGGGACCACAAGCCATGAGCAGTTCTTC
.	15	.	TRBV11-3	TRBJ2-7	CASSLDPQGSNEQYF	TGTGCCAGCAGCTTAGATCCCCAGGGGTCGAATGAGCAGTACTTC
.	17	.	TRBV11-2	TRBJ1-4	CASSLSRGATTNEKLFF	TGTGCCAGCAGCCTCTCGAGAGGGGCGACAACTAATGAAAAACTGTTTTTT
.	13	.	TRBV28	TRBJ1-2	CASSPPGDGGYTF	TGTGCCAGCAGTCCTCCGGGGGATGGTGGCTACACCTTC
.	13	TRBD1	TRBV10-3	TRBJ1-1	CAISGTGNTEAFF	TGTGCCATCAGTGGGACAGGTAACACTGAAGCTTTCTTT
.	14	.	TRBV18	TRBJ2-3	CASSRDSVGVTQYF	TGTGCCAGCTCGAGGGATTCCGTGGGTGTTACGCAGTATTTT
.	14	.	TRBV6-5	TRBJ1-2	CASSNVGQGAGYTF	TGTGCCAGCAGTAACGTGGGGCAGGGCGCTGGCTACACCTTC
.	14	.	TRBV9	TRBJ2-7	CASSGGGHSYEQYF	TGTGCCAGCAGCGGGGGAGGACACTCCTACGAGCAGTACTTC
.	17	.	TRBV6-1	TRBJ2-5	CASSEEATGRPQETQYF	TGTGCCAGCAGTGAAGAGGCCACGGGCAGGCCCCAAGAGACCCAGTACTTC
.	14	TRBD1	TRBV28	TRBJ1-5	CATTTGVSFQPQHF	TGTGCCACCACTACAGGGGTTTCTTTCCAGCCCCAGCATTTT